The 9 T cell receptor beta chains given below trace back to one sample, sequenced in a study of T cells in Graves' hyperthyroidism and ophthalmopathy. From RNA transcripts, TCR beta CDR3 regions were amplified. A set of HTBI primers served as the primers for a first-round RT-PCR of the TCR CDR3. TCRdb called the multiplex PCR reads again in MiXCR, with one record for every CDR3 protein. The sample has 370,000 or so distinct CDR3 sequences, about 25% seen once. Material for sequencing was blood. These receptors all stem from a man aged 50 to 59 with Graves' hyperthyroidism.

This clonotype was seen ten or more times. The rearrangement uses TRBV12-3 or TRBV12-4 and TRBJ2-5; D unclear. V lost 8 bases, J lost 4 bases, and 14 bases lay in between. The CDR3 sequence is 13 residues long. The CDR3 is CASYSSPLETQYF. Here the CDR3 DNA reads TGTGCCAGCTACAGCTCCCCACTAGAGACCCAGTACTTC.

The chain links TRBV9 to TRBJ2-5; 14 bases line up with TRBD2. V dropped 3 bases and J dropped 4; count of bases not matched to a gene: 5. Germline V gene lookup returns CDR1 SGDLS and CDR2 YYNGEE. The CDR3 contains 16 residues. CDR3 residues: CASSETSGRASETQYF. The CDR3 DNA is TGTGCCAGCAGCGAGACTAGCGGGAGGGCCTCAGAGACCCAGTACTTC.

This clonotype was counted many times. CDR3 in amino acids: CASSHTGTTEAFF. In DNA form, the CDR3 reads TGTGCCAGCAGTCATACAGGGACGACTGAAGCTTTCTTT. The chain links TRBV3-1 to TRBJ1-1, with D possibly TRBD1 on 6 matching bases. The V gene's germline CDR1 is LGHDT and CDR2 YNNKEL (reference sequence). The V gene lost 6 bases and the J gene lost 5 bases, with 13 bases spanning the gap. The CDR3 sequence is 13 residues long. The full variable domain, completed using reference TRBV3-1 and TRBJ1-1, is DTAVSQTPKYLVTQMGNDKSIKCEQNLGHDTMYWYKQDSKKFLKIMFSYNNKELIINETVPNRFSPKSPDKAHLNLHINSLELGDSAVYFCASSHTGTTEAFFGQGTRLTVV.

This clonotype was detected only a few times. The J gene is TRBJ2-5, the V gene TRBV2; D tentatively reads TRBD1 or TRBD2 (5 bases each). This CDR3 is built from 14 residues. Germline V CDR1 and CDR2: SNHLY, FYNNEI. The V gene lost 5 bases and the J gene lost 5 bases, with 15 bases spanning the gap. The CDR3 DNA is TGTGCCAGCAGTTATGACAGTAGGGAGGAGACCCAGTACTTC. This translates into CASSYDSREETQYF. The full variable domain, in which reference TRBV2 and TRBJ2-5 provide the parts outside the CDR3, is EPEVTQTPSHQVTQMGQEVILRCVPISNHLYFYWYRQILGQKVEFLVSFYNNEISEKSEIFDDQFSVERPDGSNFTLKIRSTKLEDSAMYFCASSYDSREETQYFGPGTRLLVL.

The chain is built from TRBV7-3 and TRBJ2-1; D possibly corresponds to TRBD1 (5 bases). The CDR3 is 14 amino acids. Germline-derived CDR1 and CDR2 are SGHTA and FQGTGA. V lost 2 bases and J 5 bases, leaving 10 bases between the germline ends. CDR3 DNA sequence: TGTGCCAGCAGCTTAGACAGAGATAACAATGAGCAGTTCTTC. Protein product: CASSLDRDNNEQFF.

The chain has TRBV3-1 and TRBJ1-6; D perhaps matches TRBD1 (5 bases). The V and J ends lost 4 bases and 8 bases respectively, with 12 bases between them. The CDR3 covers 14 residues. Germline CDR1 reads LGHDT; CDR2 reads YNNKEL (reference sequence). CDR3 protein: CASSRQGFDSPLHF. The CDR3 bases are TGTGCCAGCAGCCGTCAGGGTTTCGATTCACCCCTCCACTTT. Drawing the rest from reference TRBV3-1 and TRBJ1-6, the complete variable domain is DTAVSQTPKYLVTQMGNDKSIKCEQNLGHDTMYWYKQDSKKFLKIMFSYNNKELIINETVPNRFSPKSPDKAHLNLHINSLELGDSAVYFCASSRQGFDSPLHFGNGTRLTVT.

This chain joins TRBV7-9 and TRBJ1-1, with D possibly TRBD1 on 6 matching bases. V gave up 3 bases and J gave up 9 bases, with 8 bases separating them. This CDR3 region has 11 residues. Per the germline V gene, CDR1 is SEHNR and CDR2 is FQNEAQ (reference sequence). CDR3 coding DNA: TGTGCCAGCAGCTTTACAGGGAAAGCTTTCTTT. Protein sequence: CASSFTGKAFF.

The chain recombines TRBV9 with TRBJ2-7, with D perhaps TRBD1 or TRBD2 (5 bases each). Germline CDR1 and CDR2: SGDLS and YYNGEE. There are 14 residues in the CDR3. V lost 1 base and J 1 base, leaving 9 bases between the germline ends. CDR3 amino acids: CASSVTGASYEQYF. In DNA, the CDR3 is TGTGCCAGCAGCGTAACCGGGGCTTCCTACGAGCAGTACTTC.

The chain is built from TRBV6-1 and TRBJ2-5, with no clear D. The CDR3 has 12 residues. The germline V gene encodes CDR1 MNHNS and CDR2 SASEGT. Trimming took off 6 bases at V and 3 bases at J, with 8 bases between the two ends. The DNA of the CDR3 is TGTGCCAGCAGAGACCCGGAAGAGACCCAGTACTTC. Its protein product is CASRDPEETQYF.